The 10 T cell receptor beta chains listed next were all sequenced from one sample in a study of blood T cell repertoires in COVID-19. Here immunoSEQ multiplex PCR was the method, and the copy in TCRdb shows in-frame clones only, minus some. The sample lists 55,000 to 75,000 clones, around nine tenths seen once, with more than 8% in the top ten. Sequenced: peripheral blood. The receptors were gathered from a human donor in a cohort sampled during active COVID-19.

The chain joins TRBV7-6 to TRBJ2-6; D call uncertain. CDR3 length equals 15 residues. The V gene lost 0 bases and the J gene lost 2 bases, with 5 bases spanning the gap. The germline V gene encodes CDR1 SGHVS and CDR2 FNYEAQ. The chain's CDR3 is CASSLARAGANVLTF. The DNA of the CDR3 is TGTGCCAGCAGCTTAGCTCGGGCTGGGGCCAACGTCCTGACTTTC.

The chain links TRBV27 to TRBJ2-7; TRBD1 is a possible D gene (5 bases). Trimming shortened V by 4 bases and J by 3 bases, and 16 bases separated the two germline ends. The V gene's germline CDR1 is MNHEY and CDR2 SMNVEV (reference sequence). The CDR3 is 15 residues long. CDR3 loop: CASSYRPGLNYEQYF. CDR3 coding DNA: TGTGCCAGCAGTTACCGTCCAGGGTTGAACTACGAGCAGTACTTC.

The genes are TRBV7-2 and TRBJ1-6, with 8 bases identical to TRBD1. Germline values: CDR1 SGHTA, CDR2 FQGNSA. The junction had 5 bases not matched to a gene; V was cut back by 0 bases and J by 10 bases. The CDR3 has 15 residues. The CDR3 DNA follows: TGTGCCAGCAGCTTAGCTGCCAGGGGGCAATCACCCCTCCACTTT. Translation gives CASSLAARGQSPLHF.

This sequence joins TRBV6-2 or TRBV6-3 and TRBJ1-1; D is ambiguous. Between the trimmed V and J ends, which lost 4 bases and 3 bases, there was a span of 12 bases. The CDR3 contains 14 residues. In germline, CDR1 is MNHEY, CDR2 SVGEGT. CDR3 nucleotides: TGTGCCAGCAGTTTATCCAGGCTTTACACTGAAGCTTTCTTT. Its translation is CASSLSRLYTEAFF.

The V gene is TRBV7-2, the J gene TRBJ1-2; the match to TRBD1 covers 8 bases. CDR3 size: 14 residues. V lost 3 bases, J lost 6 bases, and 6 bases stayed unmatched. Germline CDR1 is SGHTA and CDR2 is FQGNSA. CDR3 region: CASSFRRGQDGYTF. DNA for the CDR3: TGTGCCAGCAGCTTTCGCAGGGGGCAGGATGGCTACACCTTC.

This chain connects TRBV28 to TRBJ1-5; 9 positions agree with TRBD1. In germline, CDR1 is MDHEN, CDR2 SYDVKM. Trimming cost V 3 bases and J 6 bases; bases outside gene matches: 6. The CDR3 extends over 15 amino acids. The CDR3 DNA reads as TGTGCCAGCAGTTTTCACAGGGGGCAGGTTCAGCCCCAGCATTTT. Translation: CASSFHRGQVQPQHF.

The chain employs TRBV18 and TRBJ1-3; TRBD1 is a possible D gene (6 bases). This CDR3 has 16 residues. The V end lost 3 bases, the J end lost 2 bases, and 14 bases lay between the germline ends. Germline assignment: CDR1 KGHSH and CDR2 LQKENI. The CDR3 is CASSPTDRSAGNTIYF. The CDR3 nucleotides read TGTGCCAGCTCACCCACCGACAGGAGCGCTGGAAACACCATATATTTT.

The chain links TRBV18 to TRBJ2-7, with 14 nucleotides matching TRBD2. The ends lost 3 bases at V and 3 bases at J; junction bases unmatched: 1. The CDR3 covers 15 residues. CDR1 KGHSH and CDR2 LQKENI come from the germline V gene. In nucleotides, the CDR3 is TGTGCCAGCTCACCGGGACTAGCGGGGGTCTACGAGCAGTACTTC. Amino acid sequence: CASSPGLAGVYEQYF.

The chain recombines TRBV10-3 with TRBJ2-7; TRBD2 agrees at 7 bases. CDR1 and CDR2 (germline): ENHRY, SYGVKD. The trim removed 4 bases at V and 6 bases at J, leaving 9 bases unmatched. This CDR3 spans 14 amino acids. For the CDR3, the DNA is TGTGCCATCAGTGCCGGACCCCCGGGAGGCGAGCAGTACTTC. As protein: CAISAGPPGGEQYF.

The chain is built from TRBV27 and TRBJ2-7; 9 bases are a match to TRBD1. J gave up 0 bases and V 6 bases, and 3 bases lay outside the gene matches. The CDR3 extends over 14 amino acids. CDR1 is MNHEY, CDR2 SMNVEV, per germline (reference sequence). CDR3 in amino acids: CASRPGQGSYEQYF. The CDR3 nucleotides are TGTGCCAGCAGACCGGGACAGGGCTCCTACGAGCAGTACTTC.